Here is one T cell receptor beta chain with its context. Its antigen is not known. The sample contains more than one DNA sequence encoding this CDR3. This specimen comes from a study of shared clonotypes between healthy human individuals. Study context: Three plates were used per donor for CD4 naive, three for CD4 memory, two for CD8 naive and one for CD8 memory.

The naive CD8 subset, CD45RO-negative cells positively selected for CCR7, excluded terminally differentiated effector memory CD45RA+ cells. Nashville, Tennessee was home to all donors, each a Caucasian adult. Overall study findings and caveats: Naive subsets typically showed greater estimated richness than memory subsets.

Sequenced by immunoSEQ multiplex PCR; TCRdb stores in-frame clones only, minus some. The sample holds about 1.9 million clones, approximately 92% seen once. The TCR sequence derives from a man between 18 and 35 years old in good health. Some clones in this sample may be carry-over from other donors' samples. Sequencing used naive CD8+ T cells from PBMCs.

The CDR3 protein is CASSPISYEQYF. The CDR3 bases are TGTGCCAGCAGTCCGATTTCCTACGAGCAGTACTTC. The chain carries TRBV28 and TRBJ2-7; the D is unclear. V was cut by 5 bases and J by 1 base, with 6 bases left in between. This CDR3 region has 12 residues. The germline CDR1 and CDR2 sequences are MDHEN and SYDVKM.